The sequence of this TCR beta chain was determined in a study of beta chain features in type 1 diabetes. Turning to the study itself: Cell yields, age and gender were similar between patients and healthy donors.

All of the isolated RNA was reverse transcribed, so expressed TCRB transcripts were sequenced. Assay used: immunoSEQ multiplex PCR; TCRdb lists only in-frame clones, some missing. Altogether more than 300,000 clones are present, about a tenth being singletons, with the ten largest covering about 1%. Findings and caveats of the study: Type 1 diabetes patients had VDJ junctions that carried fewer insertions and more deletions. Patients showed naive, central memory and Treg TCRB repertoires that appeared more similar than those of healthy donors. Significant though moderate, a shortening of TCRB CDR3s appeared in all four CD4+ subsets of Type 1 diabetes patients.

In total, each donor contributed a single heparinised blood draw that averaged about 110 mL. Points on this clone: The antigen remains undetermined.

The material sequenced was central memory CD4+ T cells from blood. The source is a man in his thirties or forties with type 1 diabetes.

CDR3 amino acids: CASSLGTPERHEQFF. The CDR3 DNA reads as TGTGCCAGCAGCTTGGGGACCCCGGAACGGCATGAGCAGTTCTTC. The gene calls are TRBV5-6 and TRBJ2-1; D unresolved. The CDR3 consists of 15 residues. CDR1 and CDR2 (germline): SGHDT, YYEEEE. V dropped 0 bases and J dropped 8 bases, with 15 bases sitting between them.